Below, 9 T cell receptor beta chains from the same sample are listed, as sequenced in a study of regulatory and conventional T cells in RAG deficiency. Assay: immunoSEQ multiplex PCR; the TCRdb copy retains only in-frame clones and omits some. Of under 35,000 clones in the sample, about nine tenths were seen once. This sample was shared with a second study, whose subject was regulatory T cells. That source notes: Primers: 52 TRBV forward and 13 TRBJ reverse.

Sequenced: CD8+ T cells sorted from blood. Receptors originate from a human donor in good health.

For the CDR3, the DNA is TGCGCCAGCAGCCAAGAAGACAGGGCGGATGAGCAGTTCTTC. Residues: CASSQEDRADEQFF. This chain joins TRBV4-3 and TRBJ2-1, with 7 positions matching TRBD1. CDR1 and CDR2 from the germline V gene are LGHNA and YSLEER. Trimming took 0 bases from V and 8 from J; bases not matched to a gene: 4. The length of the CDR3 is 14 residues.

This chain uses TRBV19 with TRBJ2-1, with D uncertain. Germline V gene data show CDR1 as LNHDA and CDR2 as SQIVND (reference sequence). Between the trimmed V and J ends, which lost 5 bases and 6 bases, there was a span of 8 bases. The CDR3 totals 12 residues. The CDR3 protein is CASSDLGNEQFF. DNA of the CDR3: TGTGCCAGTAGTGATCTGGGCAATGAGCAGTTCTTC.

This chain joins TRBV6-1 and TRBJ2-1; no clear D. The V gene's germline CDR1 is MNHNS and CDR2 SASEGT. The CDR3 has 14 residues. V was shortened by 7 bases and J by 0 bases, with 10 bases between the two germline ends. CDR3 nucleotides: TGTGCCAGCATTTTTTCGAGCTCCTACAATGAGCAGTTCTTC. Translating gives CASIFSSSYNEQFF.

This chain uses TRBV10-1 with TRBJ2-1; D gene ambiguous. The CDR3 is 14 residues long. Germline V gene lookup returns CDR1 WNHNN and CDR2 SYGVQD (reference sequence). Trimming took off 5 bases at V and 6 bases at J, with 14 bases between the two ends. CDR3 loop: CASSQERSVNEQFF. The CDR3 coding sequence is TGCGCCAGCAGTCAAGAACGATCGGTCAATGAGCAGTTCTTC.

The gene calls are TRBV4-1 and TRBJ1-1, with D uncertain. The CDR3 totals 14 residues. Germline V lookup: CDR1 MGHRA, CDR2 YSYEKL. V was cut by 1 base and J by 5 bases, with 11 bases left in between. The chain's CDR3 is CASSQGTPGTEAFF. The CDR3 nucleotides read TGCGCCAGCAGCCAAGGGACGCCTGGGACTGAAGCTTTCTTT.

The rearrangement joins TRBV5-1 to TRBJ1-1; 7 bases match TRBD1. Per the germline V gene, CDR1 is SGHRS and CDR2 is YFSETQ. The CDR3 covers 15 residues. With 4 bases clipped from V and 3 bases from J, the junction kept 9 bases outside the gene matches. DNA for the CDR3: TGCGCCAGCAGCGGAACGACAGGGATGGACACTGAAGCTTTCTTT. Translated: CASSGTTGMDTEAFF.

J is TRBJ1-5 and V is TRBV7-9, with TRBD1 matching over 7 bases. Germline V gene data show CDR1 as SEHNR and CDR2 as FQNEAQ (reference sequence). CDR3 size: 16 residues. With V trimmed by 5 bases and J by 6 bases, 13 bases remained unmatched. The CDR3 DNA is TGTGCCAGCAGCGCACCGGAGGGGGCTGAGAGTCAGCCCCAGCATTTT. It codes for CASSAPEGAESQPQHF.

The J gene is TRBJ2-1, the V gene TRBV7-6, with a weak D call TRBD2 (5 bases). Germline CDR1 is SGHVS and CDR2 is FNYEAQ. V lost 1 base to trimming and J lost 9 bases, with 10 bases between them. CDR3 size: 13 residues. The CDR3 coding sequence is TGTGCCAGCAGCTTAGACCCCCGGGGTGAGCAGTTCTTC. This sequence encodes CASSLDPRGEQFF.

Concerning this clone: One end of the junction varies from germline; a read error may be responsible. This chain joins TRBV30 and TRBJ2-5; 8 nucleotides agree with TRBD1. CDR3 length equals 11 residues. Germline values: CDR1 GTSNPN, CDR2 SVGIG (reference sequence). The CDR3 DNA is TGTGCCTGGAGTGAGGACAGGGCGCCCCACTTC. It codes for CAWSEDRAPHF.